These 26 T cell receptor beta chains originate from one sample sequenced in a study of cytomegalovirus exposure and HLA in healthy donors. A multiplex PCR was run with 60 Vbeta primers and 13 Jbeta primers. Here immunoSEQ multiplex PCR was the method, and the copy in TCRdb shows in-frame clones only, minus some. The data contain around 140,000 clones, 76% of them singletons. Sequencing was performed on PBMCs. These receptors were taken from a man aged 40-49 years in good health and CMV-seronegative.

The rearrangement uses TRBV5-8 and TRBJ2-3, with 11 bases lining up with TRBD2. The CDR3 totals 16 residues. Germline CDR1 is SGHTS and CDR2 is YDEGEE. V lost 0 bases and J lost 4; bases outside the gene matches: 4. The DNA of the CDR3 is TGTGCCAGCAGCTTGGTAGCGGGAGGGCCATCAGATACGCAGTATTTT. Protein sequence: CASSLVAGGPSDTQYF.

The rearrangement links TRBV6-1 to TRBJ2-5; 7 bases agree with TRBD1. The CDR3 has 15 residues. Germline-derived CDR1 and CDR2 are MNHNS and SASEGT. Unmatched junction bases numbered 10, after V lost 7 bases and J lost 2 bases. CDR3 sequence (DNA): TGTGCCAGCACCTTAGGACGGGGACAGCAAGAGACCCAGTACTTC. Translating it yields CASTLGRGQQETQYF.

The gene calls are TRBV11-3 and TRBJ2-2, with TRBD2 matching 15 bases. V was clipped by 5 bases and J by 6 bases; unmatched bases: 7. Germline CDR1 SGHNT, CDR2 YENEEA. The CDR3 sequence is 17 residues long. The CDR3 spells CASSLRTSGGAAGELFF. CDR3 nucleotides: TGTGCCAGCAGCCTTCGGACTAGCGGGGGGGCGGCCGGGGAGCTGTTTTTT.

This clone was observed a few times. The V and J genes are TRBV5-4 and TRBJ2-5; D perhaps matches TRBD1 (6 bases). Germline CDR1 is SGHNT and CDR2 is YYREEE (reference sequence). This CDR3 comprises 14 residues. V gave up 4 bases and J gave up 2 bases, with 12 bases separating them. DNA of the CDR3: TGTGCCAGCAGCGGAAAAAGGGGGCAAGAGACCCAGTACTTC. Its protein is CASSGKRGQETQYF.

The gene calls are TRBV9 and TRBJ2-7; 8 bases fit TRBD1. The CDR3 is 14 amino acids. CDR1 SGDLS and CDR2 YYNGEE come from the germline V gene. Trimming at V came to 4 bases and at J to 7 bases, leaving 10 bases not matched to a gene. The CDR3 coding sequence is TGTGCCAGCAGCCCATGGGGACAGGCCGGGGAGCAGTACTTC. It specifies CASSPWGQAGEQYF.

This CDR3 reads CASSLGSGPEQYF. CDR3 DNA sequence: TGTGCCAGCAGTTTGGGTAGCGGGCCCGAGCAGTACTTC. The V call is TRBV28, the J call TRBJ2-7, with 7 bases matching TRBD2. The V segment lost 3 bases and the J segment 6 bases; nucleotides outside the gene matches: 5. Germline CDR1 is MDHEN and CDR2 is SYDVKM. The CDR3 is 13 residues long.

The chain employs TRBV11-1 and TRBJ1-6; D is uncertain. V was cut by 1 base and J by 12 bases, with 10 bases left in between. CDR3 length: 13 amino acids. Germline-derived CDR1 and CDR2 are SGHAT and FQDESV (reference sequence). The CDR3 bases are TGTGCCAGCAGCTTAGGATCTCTAGAACCCCTCCACTTT. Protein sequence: CASSLGSLEPLHF.

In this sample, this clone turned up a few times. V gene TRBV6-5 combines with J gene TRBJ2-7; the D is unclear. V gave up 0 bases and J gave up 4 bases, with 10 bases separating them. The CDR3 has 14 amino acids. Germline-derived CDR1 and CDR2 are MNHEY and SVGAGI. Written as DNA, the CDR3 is TGTGCCAGCAGTTACTCGGGCACAGTTTACGAGCAGTACTTC. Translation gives CASSYSGTVYEQYF.

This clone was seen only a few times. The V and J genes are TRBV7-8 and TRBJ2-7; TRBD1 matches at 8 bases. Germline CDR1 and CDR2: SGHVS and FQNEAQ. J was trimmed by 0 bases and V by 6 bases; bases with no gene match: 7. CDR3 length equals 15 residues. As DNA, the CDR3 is TGTGCCAGCAGGCGCGGGACAGGAACCTCCTACGAGCAGTACTTC. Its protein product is CASRRGTGTSYEQYF.

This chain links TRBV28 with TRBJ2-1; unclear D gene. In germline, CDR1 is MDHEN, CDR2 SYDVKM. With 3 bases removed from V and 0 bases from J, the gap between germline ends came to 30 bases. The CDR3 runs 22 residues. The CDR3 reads CASSFGWVQLGPGPSSYNEQFF. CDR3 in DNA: TGTGCCAGCAGTTTTGGGTGGGTCCAACTTGGCCCCGGCCCTAGCTCCTACAATGAGCAGTTCTTC.

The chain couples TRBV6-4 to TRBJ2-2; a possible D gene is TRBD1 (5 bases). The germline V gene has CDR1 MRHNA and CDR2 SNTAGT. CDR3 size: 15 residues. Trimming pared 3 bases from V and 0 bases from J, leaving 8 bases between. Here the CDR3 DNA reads TGTGCCAGCAGTGATGGGGCAGCGAACACCGGGGAGCTGTTTTTT. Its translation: CASSDGAANTGELFF.

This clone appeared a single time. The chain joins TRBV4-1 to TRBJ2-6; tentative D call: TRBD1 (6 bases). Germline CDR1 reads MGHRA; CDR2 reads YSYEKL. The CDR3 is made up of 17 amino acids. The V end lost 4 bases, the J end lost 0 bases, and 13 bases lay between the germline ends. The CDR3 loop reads CASSRGQRRSGANVLTF. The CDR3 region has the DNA TGCGCCAGCAGCCGAGGACAGAGGCGCTCTGGGGCCAACGTCCTGACTTTC.

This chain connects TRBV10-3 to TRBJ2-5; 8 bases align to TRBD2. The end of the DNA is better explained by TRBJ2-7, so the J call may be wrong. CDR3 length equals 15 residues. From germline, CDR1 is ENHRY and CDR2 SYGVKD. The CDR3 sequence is CAINSLGRAQTEQYF. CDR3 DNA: TGTGCCATCAATTCTCTCGGGAGGGCCCAGACCGAGCAGTACTTC.

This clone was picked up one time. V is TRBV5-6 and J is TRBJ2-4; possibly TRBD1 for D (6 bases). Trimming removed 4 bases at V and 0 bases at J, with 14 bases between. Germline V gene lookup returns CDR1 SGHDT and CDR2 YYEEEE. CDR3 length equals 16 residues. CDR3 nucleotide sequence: TGTGCCAGCAGCCCCGGACAGAATCTAGCCAAAAACATTCAGTACTTC. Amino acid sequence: CASSPGQNLAKNIQYF.

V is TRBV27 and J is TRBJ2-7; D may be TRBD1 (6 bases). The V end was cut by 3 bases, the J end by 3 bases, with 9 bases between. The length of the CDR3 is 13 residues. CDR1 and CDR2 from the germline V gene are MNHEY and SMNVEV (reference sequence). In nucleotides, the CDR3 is TGTGCCAGCAGTTTTGACAGGTACTACGAGCAGTACTTC. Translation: CASSFDRYYEQYF.

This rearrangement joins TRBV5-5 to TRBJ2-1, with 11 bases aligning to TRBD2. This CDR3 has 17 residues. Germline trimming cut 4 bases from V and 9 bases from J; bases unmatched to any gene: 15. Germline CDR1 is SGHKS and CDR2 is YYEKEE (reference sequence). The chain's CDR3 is CASSPRSSGRGPSEQFF. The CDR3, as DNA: TGTGCCAGCAGCCCCAGGAGTAGCGGGAGGGGGCCTAGTGAGCAGTTCTTC.

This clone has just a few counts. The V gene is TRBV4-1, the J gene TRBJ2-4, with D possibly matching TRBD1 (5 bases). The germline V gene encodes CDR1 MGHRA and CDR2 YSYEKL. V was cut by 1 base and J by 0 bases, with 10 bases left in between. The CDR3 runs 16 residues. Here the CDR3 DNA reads TGCGCCAGCAGCCAAGTGGGGCAGTTAGCCAAAAACATTCAGTACTTC. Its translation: CASSQVGQLAKNIQYF.

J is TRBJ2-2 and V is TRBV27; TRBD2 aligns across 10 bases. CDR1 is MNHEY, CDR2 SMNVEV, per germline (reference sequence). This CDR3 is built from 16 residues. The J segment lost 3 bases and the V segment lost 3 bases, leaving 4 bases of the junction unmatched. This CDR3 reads CASSFWTSGDTGELFF. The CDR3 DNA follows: TGTGCCAGCAGTTTCTGGACTAGCGGCGACACCGGGGAGCTGTTTTTT.

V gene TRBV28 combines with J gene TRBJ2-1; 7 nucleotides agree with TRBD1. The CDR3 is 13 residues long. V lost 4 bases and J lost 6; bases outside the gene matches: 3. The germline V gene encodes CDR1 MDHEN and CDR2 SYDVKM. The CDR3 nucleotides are TGTGCCAGCAGTTACAGGGGTTTCAATGAGCAGTTCTTC. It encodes CASSYRGFNEQFF.

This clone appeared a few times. Written as DNA, the CDR3 is TGTGCCAGTAGTGTCGGGACAGGGGCTCCCAATGAGCAGTTCTTC. This sequence encodes CASSVGTGAPNEQFF. This sequence joins TRBV19 and TRBJ2-1, with 10 bases matching TRBD1. Germline lookup yields CDR1 LNHDA and CDR2 SQIVND (reference sequence). The V segment lost 5 bases and the J segment 6 bases; nucleotides outside the gene matches: 7. The CDR3 consists of 15 residues.

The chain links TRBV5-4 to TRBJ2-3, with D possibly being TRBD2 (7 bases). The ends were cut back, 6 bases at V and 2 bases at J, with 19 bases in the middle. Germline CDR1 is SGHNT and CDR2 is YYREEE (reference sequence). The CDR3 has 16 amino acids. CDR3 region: CASIPAGARYTDTQYF. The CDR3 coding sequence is TGTGCCAGCATCCCTGCGGGGGCACGGTACACAGATACGCAGTATTTT.

The CDR3 sequence: CASRTGGGQPQHF. CDR3 nucleotide sequence: TGTGCCAGCAGGACAGGGGGCGGACAGCCCCAGCATTTT. This chain uses TRBV27 with TRBJ1-5, with 10 bases fitting TRBD1. The CDR3 has 13 amino acids. V lost 6 bases to trimming and J lost 7 bases; unmatched junction nucleotides: 3. Per the germline V gene, CDR1 is MNHEY and CDR2 is SMNVEV (reference sequence).

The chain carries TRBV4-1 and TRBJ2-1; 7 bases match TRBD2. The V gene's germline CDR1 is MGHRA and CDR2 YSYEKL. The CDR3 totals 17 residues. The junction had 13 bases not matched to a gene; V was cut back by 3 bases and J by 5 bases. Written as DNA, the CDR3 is TGCGCCAGCAGCCATGGCCGTCGCGGGAGAATAGACAATGAGCAGTTCTTC. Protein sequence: CASSHGRRGRIDNEQFF.

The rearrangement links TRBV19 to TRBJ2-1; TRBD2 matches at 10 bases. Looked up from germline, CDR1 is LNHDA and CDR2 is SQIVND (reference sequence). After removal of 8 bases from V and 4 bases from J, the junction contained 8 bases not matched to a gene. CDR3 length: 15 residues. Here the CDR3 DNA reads TGTGCCAGTCAAGTCCGGACTAGCGGTTACAATGAGCAGTTCTTC. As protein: CASQVRTSGYNEQFF.

CDR3 DNA: TGCGCCAGCAGCCAGGGGCTAACGACTAGCGGGAGAGATACGCAGTATTTT. Its protein product is CASSQGLTTSGRDTQYF. The chain recombines TRBV4-1 with TRBJ2-3; TRBD2 agrees at 12 bases. The ends lost 3 bases at V and 5 bases at J; junction bases unmatched: 9. The CDR3 runs 17 residues. Germline V gives CDR1 MGHRA, CDR2 YSYEKL.

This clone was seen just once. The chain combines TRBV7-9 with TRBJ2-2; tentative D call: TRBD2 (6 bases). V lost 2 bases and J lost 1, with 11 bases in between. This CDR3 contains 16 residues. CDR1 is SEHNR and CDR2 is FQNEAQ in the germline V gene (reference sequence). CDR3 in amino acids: CASSLSGGWNTGELFF. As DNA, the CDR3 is TGTGCCAGCAGCTTATCCGGGGGATGGAACACCGGGGAGCTGTTTTTT.